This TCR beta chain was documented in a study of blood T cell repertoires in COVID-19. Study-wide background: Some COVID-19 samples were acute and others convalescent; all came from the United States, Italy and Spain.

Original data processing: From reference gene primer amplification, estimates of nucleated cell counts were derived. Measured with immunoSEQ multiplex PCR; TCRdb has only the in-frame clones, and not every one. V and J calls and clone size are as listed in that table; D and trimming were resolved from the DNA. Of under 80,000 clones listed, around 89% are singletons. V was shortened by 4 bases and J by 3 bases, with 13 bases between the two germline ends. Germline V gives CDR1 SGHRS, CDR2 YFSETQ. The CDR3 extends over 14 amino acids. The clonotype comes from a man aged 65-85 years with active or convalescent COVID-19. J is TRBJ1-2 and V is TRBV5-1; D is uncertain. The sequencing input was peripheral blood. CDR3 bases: TGCGCCAGCAGCCCCGGGATCGGAGACTATGGCTACACCTTC. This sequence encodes CASSPGIGDYGYTF.